This T cell receptor beta chain appears in the sequencing data of a study of early T cells in non-severe SARS-CoV-2 infection. On the study more broadly: Bulk RNA taken from unsorted whole blood was sequenced, leaving chains unpaired.

V lost 0 bases, J lost 8 bases, and 2 bases stayed unmatched. The CDR3 spans 14 residues. The germline CDR1 and CDR2 sequences are SGHTA and FQGNSA. Turning to this clonotype: What it binds is unknown.

Study-level findings and limits: Missing private and CD4 specificities, VDJdb matching favored anti-spike CD8 responses.

Unique molecular identifiers tagged individual cDNA molecules. One entry per CDR3 protein results from TCRdb running MiXCR on the 5' RACE reads. The sample holds about 42,000 distinct CDR3 sequences, around 6.8% seen once. J is TRBJ2-1 and V is TRBV7-2; 9 positions agree with TRBD2. What was sequenced was whole blood. This sequence was found in an adult who was a healthcare worker with PCR-confirmed SARS-CoV-2 infection or an uninfected control (not recorded which). The CDR3 DNA follows: TGTGCCAGCAGCTTAGCGGGGACTAGCTATGAGCAGTTCTTC. Translation gives CASSLAGTSYEQFF.